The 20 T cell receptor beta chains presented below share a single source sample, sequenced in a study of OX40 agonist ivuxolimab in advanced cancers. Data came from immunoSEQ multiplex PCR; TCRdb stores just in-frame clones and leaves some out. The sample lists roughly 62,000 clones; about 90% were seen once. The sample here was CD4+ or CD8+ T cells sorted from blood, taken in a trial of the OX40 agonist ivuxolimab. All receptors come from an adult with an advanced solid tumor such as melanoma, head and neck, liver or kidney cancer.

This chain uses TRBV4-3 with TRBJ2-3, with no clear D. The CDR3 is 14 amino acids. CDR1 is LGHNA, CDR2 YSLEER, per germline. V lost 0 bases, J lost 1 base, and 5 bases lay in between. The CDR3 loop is CASSQESGTDTQYF. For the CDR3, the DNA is TGCGCCAGCAGCCAAGAGAGCGGCACAGATACGCAGTATTTT.

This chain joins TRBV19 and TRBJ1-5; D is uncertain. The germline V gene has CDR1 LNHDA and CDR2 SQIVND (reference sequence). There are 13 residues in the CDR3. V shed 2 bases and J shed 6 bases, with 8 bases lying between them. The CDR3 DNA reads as TGTGCCAGTAGTATAATGAAGGGTCAGCCCCAGCATTTT. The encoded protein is CASSIMKGQPQHF.

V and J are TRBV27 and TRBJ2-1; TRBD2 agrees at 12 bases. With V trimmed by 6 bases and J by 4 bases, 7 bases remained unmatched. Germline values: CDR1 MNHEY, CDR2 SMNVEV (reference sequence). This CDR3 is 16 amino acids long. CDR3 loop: CASSPRTSGIYNEQFF. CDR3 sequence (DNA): TGTGCCAGCAGCCCCAGGACTAGCGGGATATACAATGAGCAGTTCTTC.

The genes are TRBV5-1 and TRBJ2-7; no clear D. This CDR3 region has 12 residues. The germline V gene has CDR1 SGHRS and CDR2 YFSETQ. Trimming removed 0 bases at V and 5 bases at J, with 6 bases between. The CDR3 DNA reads TGCGCCAGCAGCTTGGTGGGTAACGAGCAGTACTTC. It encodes CASSLVGNEQYF.

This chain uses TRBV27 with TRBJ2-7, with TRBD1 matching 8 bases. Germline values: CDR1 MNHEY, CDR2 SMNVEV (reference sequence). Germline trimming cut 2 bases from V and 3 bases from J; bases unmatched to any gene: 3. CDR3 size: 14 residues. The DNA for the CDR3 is TGTGCCAGCAGTTTAATAGACAGGGGCTACGAGCAGTACTTC. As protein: CASSLIDRGYEQYF.

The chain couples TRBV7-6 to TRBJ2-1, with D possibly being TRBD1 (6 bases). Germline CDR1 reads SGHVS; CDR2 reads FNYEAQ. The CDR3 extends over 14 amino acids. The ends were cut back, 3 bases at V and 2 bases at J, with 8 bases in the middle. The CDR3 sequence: CASSFGDTYNEQFF. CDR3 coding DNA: TGTGCCAGCAGCTTCGGGGACACCTACAATGAGCAGTTCTTC.

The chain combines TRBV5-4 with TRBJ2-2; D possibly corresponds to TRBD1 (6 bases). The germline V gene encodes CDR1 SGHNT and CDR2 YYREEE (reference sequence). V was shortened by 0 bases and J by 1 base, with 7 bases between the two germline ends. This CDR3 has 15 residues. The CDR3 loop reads CASSLEDRNTGELFF. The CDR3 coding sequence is TGTGCCAGCAGCTTGGAGGACAGGAACACCGGGGAGCTGTTTTTT.

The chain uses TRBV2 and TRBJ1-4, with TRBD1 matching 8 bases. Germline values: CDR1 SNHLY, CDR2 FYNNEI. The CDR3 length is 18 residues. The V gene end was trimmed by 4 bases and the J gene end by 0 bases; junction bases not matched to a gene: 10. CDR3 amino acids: CASSVDRDALATNEKLFF. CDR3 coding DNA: TGTGCCAGCAGTGTGGACAGGGACGCCCTTGCAACTAATGAAAAACTGTTTTTT.

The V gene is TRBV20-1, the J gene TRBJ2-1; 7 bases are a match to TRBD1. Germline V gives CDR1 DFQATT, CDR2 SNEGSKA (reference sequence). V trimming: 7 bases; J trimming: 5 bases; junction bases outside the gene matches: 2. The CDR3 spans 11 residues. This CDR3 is CSVGQNNEQFF. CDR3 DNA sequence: TGCAGTGTGGGACAGAACAATGAGCAGTTCTTC.

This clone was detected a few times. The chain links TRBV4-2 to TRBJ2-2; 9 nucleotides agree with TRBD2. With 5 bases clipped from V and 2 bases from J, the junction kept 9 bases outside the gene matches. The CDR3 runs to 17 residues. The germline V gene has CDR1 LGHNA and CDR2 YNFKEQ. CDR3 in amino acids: CASSKTLSGGNTGELFF. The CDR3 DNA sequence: TGTGCCAGCAGCAAGACACTTAGCGGGGGTAACACCGGGGAGCTGTTTTTT.

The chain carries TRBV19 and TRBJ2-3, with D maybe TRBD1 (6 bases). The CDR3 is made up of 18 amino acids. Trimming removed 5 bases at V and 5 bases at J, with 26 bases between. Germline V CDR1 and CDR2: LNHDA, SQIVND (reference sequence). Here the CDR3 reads CASSSPAPRQEPEDTQYF. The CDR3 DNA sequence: TGTGCCAGTAGTTCCCCGGCCCCCCGACAGGAACCCGAAGATACGCAGTATTTT.

The CDR3 DNA reads TGTGCCAGCAGCGACACGGGACAGGGGGTCTACAATGAGCAGTTCTTC. Residues: CASSDTGQGVYNEQFF. The V and J genes are TRBV2 and TRBJ2-1, with 11 nucleotides matching TRBD1. Per the germline V gene, CDR1 is SNHLY and CDR2 is FYNNEI. CDR3 length equals 16 residues. V lost 6 bases to trimming and J lost 3 bases; unmatched junction nucleotides: 7.

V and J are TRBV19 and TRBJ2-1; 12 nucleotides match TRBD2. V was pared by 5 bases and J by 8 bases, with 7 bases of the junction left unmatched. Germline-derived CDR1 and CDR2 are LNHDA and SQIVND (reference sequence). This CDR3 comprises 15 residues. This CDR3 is CASSFGLAGRDEQFF. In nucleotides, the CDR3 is TGTGCCAGTAGTTTCGGACTAGCGGGGCGCGATGAGCAGTTCTTC.

This CDR3 is CASSRGGQGYYEQYF. CDR3 nucleotides: TGTGCCAGCAGTCGCGGGGGACAGGGGTACTACGAGCAGTACTTC. The V and J genes are TRBV11-2 and TRBJ2-7; 10 bases align to TRBD1. The V and J ends lost 6 bases and 3 bases, in that order; junction bases with no gene match: 8. The CDR3 spans 15 residues. The germline CDR1 and CDR2 sequences are SGHAT and FQNNGV.

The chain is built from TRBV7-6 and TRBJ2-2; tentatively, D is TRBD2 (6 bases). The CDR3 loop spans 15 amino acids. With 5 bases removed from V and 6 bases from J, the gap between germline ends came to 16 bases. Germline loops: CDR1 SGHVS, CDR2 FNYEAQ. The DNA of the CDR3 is TGTGCCAGCAGCCCCTTCGCGGGACTGGCCGGGGAGCTGTTTTTT. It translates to CASSPFAGLAGELFF.

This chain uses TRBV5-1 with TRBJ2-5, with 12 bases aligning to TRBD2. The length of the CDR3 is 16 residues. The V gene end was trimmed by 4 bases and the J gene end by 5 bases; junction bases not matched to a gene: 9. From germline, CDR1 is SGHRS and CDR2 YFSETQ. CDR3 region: CASSRSSGRARETQYF. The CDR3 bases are TGCGCCAGCAGCCGTTCTAGCGGGAGGGCCCGGGAGACCCAGTACTTC.

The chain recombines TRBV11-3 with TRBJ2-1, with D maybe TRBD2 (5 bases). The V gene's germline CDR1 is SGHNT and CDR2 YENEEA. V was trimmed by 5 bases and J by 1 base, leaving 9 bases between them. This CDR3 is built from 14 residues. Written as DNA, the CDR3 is TGTGCCAGCAGCCACGACTATTCCTACAATGAGCAGTTCTTC. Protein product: CASSHDYSYNEQFF. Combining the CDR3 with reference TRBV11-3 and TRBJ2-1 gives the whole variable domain EAGVVQSPRYKIIEKKQPVAFWCNPISGHNTLYWYLQNLGQGPELLIRYENEEAVDDSQLPKDRFSAERLKGVDSTLKIQPAELGDSAVYLCASSHDYSYNEQFFGPGTRLTVL.

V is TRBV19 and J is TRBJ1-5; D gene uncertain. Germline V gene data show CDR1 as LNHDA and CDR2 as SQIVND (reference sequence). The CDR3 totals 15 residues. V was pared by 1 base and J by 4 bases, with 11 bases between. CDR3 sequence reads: CASSIGAGLNQPQHF. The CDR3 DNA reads TGTGCCAGTAGTATAGGGGCAGGTCTTAATCAGCCCCAGCATTTT.

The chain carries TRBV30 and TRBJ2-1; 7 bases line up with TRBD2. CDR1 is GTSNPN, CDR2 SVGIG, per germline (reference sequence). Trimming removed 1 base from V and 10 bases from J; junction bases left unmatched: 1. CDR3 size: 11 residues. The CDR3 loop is CAWSDSGEQFF. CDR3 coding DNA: TGTGCCTGGAGTGATAGCGGGGAGCAGTTCTTC.

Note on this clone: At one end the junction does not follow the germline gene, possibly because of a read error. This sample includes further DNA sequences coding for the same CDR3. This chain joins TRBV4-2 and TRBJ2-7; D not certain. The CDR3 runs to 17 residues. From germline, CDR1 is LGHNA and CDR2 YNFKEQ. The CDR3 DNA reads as TGTGCCAGCAGCCAAGCTGGGGATGCGCGAGGACCCTACGAGCAATACTTC. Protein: CASSQAGDARGPYEQYF.